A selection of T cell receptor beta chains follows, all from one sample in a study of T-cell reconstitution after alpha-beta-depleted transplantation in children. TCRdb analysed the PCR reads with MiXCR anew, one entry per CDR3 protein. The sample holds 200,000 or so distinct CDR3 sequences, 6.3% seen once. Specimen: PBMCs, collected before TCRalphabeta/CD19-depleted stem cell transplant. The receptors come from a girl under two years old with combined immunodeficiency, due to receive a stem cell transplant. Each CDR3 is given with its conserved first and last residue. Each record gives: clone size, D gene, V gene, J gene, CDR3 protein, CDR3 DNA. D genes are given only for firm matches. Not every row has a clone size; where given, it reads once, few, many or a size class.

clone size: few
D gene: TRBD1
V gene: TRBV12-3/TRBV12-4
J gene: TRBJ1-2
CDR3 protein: CASSPGLQGNYGYTF
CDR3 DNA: TGTGCCAGCAGCCCCGGACTACAGGGGAACTATGGCTACACCTTC

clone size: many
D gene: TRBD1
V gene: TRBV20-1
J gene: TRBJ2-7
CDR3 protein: CSATSTGTGGSEQYF
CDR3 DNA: TGCAGTGCTACCTCAACCGGGACAGGGGGCAGTGAGCAGTACTTC

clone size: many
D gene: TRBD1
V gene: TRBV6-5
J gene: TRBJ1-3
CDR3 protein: CASSPDRVFDTIYF
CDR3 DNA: TGTGCCAGCAGCCCCGACAGGGTTTTTGACACCATATATTTT

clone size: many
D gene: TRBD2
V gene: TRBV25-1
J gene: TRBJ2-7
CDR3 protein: CASSGGGGQAFYEQYF
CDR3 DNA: TGTGCCAGCAGTGGCGGGGGGGGCCAGGCATTCTACGAGCAGTACTTC

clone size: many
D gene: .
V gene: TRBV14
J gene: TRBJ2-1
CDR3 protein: CASSHRVDEQFF
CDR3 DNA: TGTGCCAGCAGCCACAGGGTGGATGAGCAGTTCTTC

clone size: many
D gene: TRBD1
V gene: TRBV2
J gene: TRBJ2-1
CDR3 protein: CASSVGQGSYNEQFF
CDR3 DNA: TGTGCCAGCAGTGTTGGACAGGGTTCCTACAATGAGCAGTTCTTC

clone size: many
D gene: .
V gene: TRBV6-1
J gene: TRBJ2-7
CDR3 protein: CASIWRGKVGEQYF
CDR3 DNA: TGTGCCAGCATCTGGAGGGGGAAGGTCGGCGAGCAGTACTTC

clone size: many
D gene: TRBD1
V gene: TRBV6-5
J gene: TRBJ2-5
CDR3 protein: CASSYPPGQGLETQYF
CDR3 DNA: TGTGCCAGCAGTTACCCCCCGGGACAGGGCTTAGAGACCCAGTACTTC

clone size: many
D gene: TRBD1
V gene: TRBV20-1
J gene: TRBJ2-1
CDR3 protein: CSASILPGTEINEQFF
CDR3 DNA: TGCAGTGCTAGTATTTTGCCGGGGACAGAAATCAATGAGCAGTTCTTC

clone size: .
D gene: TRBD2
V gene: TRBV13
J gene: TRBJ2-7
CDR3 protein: CASSLGGGGSYEQYF
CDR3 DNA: TGTGCCAGCAGCTTAGGGGGCGGGGGCTCCTACGAGCAGTACTTC

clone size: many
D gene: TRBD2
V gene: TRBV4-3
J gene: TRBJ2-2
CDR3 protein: CASSQDEIAGLSNTGELFF
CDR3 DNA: TGCGCCAGCAGCCAAGATGAGATAGCGGGACTCTCGAACACCGGGGAGCTGTTTTTT

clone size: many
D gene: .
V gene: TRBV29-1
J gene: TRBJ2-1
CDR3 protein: CSAPETAKTYNEQFF
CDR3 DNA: TGCAGCGCTCCGGAGACGGCCAAAACCTACAATGAGCAGTTCTTC

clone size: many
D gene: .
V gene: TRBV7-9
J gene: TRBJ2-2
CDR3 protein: CASSLGELFF
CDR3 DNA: TGTGCCAGCAGCTTAGGGGAGCTGTTTTTT

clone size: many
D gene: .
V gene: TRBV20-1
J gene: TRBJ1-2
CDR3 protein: CSASGGGISGYTF
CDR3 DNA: TGCAGTGCTAGTGGAGGGGGTATCTCTGGCTACACCTTC

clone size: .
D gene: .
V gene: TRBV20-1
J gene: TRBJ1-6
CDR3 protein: CSAPQGSSYNSPLHF
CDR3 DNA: TGCAGTGCTCCCCAGGGTAGCTCCTATAATTCACCCCTCCACTTT

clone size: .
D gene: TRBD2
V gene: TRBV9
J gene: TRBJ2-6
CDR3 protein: CASSLFSGTSYSGANVLTF
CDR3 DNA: TGTGCCAGCAGCCTCTTCAGCGGGACTAGCTACTCTGGGGCCAACGTCCTGACTTTC

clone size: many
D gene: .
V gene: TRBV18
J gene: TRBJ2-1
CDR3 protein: CASSSKTLGANNEQFF
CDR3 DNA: TGTGCCAGCTCATCAAAGACCCTCGGGGCAAACAATGAGCAGTTCTTC

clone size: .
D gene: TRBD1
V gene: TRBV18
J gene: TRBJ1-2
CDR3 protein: CASSLRTGEGGYTF
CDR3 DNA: TGTGCCAGCTCCCTTCGGACAGGGGAAGGAGGCTACACCTTC

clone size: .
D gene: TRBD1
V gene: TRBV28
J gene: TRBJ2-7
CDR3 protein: CASSRDRGYEQYF
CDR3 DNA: TGTGCCAGCAGCCGGGACAGGGGCTACGAGCAGTACTTC

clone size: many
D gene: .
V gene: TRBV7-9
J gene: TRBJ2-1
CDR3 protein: CASSLDGMDNEQFF
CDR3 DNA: TGTGCCAGCAGCTTAGATGGTATGGACAATGAGCAGTTCTTC

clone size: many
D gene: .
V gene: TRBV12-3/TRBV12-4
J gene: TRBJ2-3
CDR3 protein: CASTASGRTDTQYF
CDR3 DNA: TGTGCCAGCACAGCCTCGGGACGAACAGATACGCAGTATTTT

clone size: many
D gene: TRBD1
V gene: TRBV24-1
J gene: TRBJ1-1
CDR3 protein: CATSTGGVTEAFF
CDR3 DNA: TGTGCCACCAGCACAGGGGGCGTCACTGAAGCTTTCTTT

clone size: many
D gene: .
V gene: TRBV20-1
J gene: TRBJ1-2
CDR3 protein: CSAAVRNYGYTF
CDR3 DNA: TGCAGTGCTGCGGTCCGTAACTATGGCTACACCTTC

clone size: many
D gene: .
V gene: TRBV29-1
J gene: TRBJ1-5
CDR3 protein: CSVAGTDSNQPQHF
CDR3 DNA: TGCAGCGTCGCTGGGACCGATAGCAATCAGCCCCAGCATTTT

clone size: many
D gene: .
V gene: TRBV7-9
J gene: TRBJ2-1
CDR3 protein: CASSLGPGRYNEQFF
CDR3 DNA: TGTGCCAGCAGCTTAGGCCCAGGGCGGTACAATGAGCAGTTCTTC

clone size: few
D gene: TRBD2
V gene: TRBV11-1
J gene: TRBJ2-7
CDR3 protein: CASSPHPGSTSGTYEQYF
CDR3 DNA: TGTGCCAGCAGCCCGCACCCGGGTTCGACTAGCGGGACCTACGAGCAGTACTTC

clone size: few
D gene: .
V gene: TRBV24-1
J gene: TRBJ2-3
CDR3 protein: CATESSDGYTDTQYF
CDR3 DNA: TGTGCCACCGAGTCCTCGGACGGATACACAGATACGCAGTATTTT

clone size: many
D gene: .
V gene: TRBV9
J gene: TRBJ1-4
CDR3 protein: CASSVDAEREKLFF
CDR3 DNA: TGTGCCAGCAGCGTAGACGCTGAGCGGGAAAAACTGTTTTTT

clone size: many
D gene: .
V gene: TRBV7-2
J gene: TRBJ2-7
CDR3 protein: CASSDLGVSYEQYF
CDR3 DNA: TGTGCCAGCAGCGACCTCGGGGTCTCCTACGAGCAGTACTTC

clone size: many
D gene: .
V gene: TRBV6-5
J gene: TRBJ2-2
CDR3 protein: CASHLAAGSPDTGELFF
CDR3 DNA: TGTGCCAGCCATCTTGCCGCCGGGAGCCCCGACACCGGGGAGCTGTTTTTT